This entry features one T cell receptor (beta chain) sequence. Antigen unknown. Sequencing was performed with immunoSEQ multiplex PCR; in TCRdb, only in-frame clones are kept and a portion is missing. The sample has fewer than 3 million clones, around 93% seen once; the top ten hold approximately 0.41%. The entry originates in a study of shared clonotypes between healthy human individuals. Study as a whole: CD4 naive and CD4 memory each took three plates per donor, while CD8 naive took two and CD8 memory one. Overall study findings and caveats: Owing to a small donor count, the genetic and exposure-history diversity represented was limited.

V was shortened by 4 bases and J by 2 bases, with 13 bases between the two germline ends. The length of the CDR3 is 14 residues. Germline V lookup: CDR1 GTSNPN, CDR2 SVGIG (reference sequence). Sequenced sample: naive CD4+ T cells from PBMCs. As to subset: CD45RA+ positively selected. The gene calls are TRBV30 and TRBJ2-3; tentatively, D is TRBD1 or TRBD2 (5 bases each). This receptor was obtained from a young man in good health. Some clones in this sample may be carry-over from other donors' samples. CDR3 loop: CAWKVGAATDTQYF. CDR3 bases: TGTGCCTGGAAAGTCGGGGCCGCCACAGATACGCAGTATTTT.